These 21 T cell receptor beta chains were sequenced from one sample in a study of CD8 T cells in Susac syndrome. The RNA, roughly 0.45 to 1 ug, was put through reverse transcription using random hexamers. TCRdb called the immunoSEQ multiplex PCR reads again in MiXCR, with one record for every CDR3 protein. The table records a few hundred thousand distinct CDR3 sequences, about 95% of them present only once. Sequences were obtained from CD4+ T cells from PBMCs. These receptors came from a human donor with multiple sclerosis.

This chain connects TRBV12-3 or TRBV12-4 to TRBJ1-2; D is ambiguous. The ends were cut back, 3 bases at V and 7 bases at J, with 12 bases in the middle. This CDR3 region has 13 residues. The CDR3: CASSFAPRAGYTF. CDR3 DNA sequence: TGTGCCAGCAGTTTCGCACCTCGGGCTGGCTACACCTTC.

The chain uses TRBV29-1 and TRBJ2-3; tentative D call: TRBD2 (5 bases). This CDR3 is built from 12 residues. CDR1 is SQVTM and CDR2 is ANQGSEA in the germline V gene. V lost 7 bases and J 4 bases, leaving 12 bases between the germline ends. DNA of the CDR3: TGCAGCGCCGAAGAGGGCGCAGATACGCAGTATTTT. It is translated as CSAEEGADTQYF.

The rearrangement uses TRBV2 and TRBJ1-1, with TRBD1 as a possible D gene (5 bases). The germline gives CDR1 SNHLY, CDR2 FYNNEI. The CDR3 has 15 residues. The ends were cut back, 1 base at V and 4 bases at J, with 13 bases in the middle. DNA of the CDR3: TGTGCCAGCAGTGAAGTTGGTGGGGGTGGCACTGAAGCTTTCTTT. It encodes CASSEVGGGGTEAFF.

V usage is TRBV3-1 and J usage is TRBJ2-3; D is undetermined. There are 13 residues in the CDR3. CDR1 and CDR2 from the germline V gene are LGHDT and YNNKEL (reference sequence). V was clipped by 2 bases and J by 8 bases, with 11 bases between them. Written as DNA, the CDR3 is TGTGCCAGCAGCCAACTAGGGCCGCCTACGCAGTATTTT. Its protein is CASSQLGPPTQYF.

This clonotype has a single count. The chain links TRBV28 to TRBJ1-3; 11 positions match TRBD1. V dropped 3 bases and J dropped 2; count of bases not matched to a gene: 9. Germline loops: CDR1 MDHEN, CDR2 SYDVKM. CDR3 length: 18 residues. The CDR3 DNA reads TGTGCCAGCAGTTTGCCCGGGACAGGGGGGAAAACTGGAAACACCATATATTTT. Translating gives CASSLPGTGGKTGNTIYF.

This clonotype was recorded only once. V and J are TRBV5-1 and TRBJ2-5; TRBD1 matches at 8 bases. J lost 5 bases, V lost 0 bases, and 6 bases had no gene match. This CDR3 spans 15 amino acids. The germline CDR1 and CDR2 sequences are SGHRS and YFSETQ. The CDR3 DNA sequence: TGCGCCAGCAGCTTGGTTGCAGGGGGCAGGGAGACCCAGTACTTC. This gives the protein CASSLVAGGRETQYF.

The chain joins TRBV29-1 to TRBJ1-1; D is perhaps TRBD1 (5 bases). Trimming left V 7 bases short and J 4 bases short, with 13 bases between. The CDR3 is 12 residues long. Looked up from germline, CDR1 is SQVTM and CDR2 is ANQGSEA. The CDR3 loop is CSARKGATEAFF. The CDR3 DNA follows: TGCAGCGCTCGAAAAGGGGCCACTGAAGCTTTCTTT.

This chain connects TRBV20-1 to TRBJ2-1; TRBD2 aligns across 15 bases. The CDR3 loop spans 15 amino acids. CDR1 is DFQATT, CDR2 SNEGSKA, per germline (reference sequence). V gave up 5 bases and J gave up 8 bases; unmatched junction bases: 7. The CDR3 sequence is CSAPGLAGGPYEQFF. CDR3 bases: TGCAGTGCTCCCGGACTAGCGGGAGGGCCGTATGAGCAGTTCTTC.

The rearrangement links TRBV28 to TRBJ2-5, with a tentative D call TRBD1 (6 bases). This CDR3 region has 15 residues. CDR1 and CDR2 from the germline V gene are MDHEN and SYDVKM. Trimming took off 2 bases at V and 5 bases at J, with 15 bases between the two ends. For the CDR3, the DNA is TGTGCCAGCAGTTTACTTGGGGGCGCTTGGGAGACCCAGTACTTC. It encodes CASSLLGGAWETQYF.

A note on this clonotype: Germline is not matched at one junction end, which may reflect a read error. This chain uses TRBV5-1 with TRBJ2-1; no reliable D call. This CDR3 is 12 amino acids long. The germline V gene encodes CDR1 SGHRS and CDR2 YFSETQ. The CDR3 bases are TGTGCCAGCAGTTTAGAAGGGAATGAGCAGTTCTTC. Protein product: CASSLEGNEQFF.

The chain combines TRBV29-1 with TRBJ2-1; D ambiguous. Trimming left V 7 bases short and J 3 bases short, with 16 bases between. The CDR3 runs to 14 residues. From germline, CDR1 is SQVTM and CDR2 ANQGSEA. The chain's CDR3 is CSATSGWDYNEQFF. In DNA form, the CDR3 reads TGCAGCGCCACCTCAGGCTGGGACTACAATGAGCAGTTCTTC.

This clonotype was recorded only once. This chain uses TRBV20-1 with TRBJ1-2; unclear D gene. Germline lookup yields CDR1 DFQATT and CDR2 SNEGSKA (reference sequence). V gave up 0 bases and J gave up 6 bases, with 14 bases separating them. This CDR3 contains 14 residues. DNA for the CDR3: TGCAGTGCTAGAGATCCTGGGAAATTAGATGGCTACACCTTC. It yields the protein CSARDPGKLDGYTF.

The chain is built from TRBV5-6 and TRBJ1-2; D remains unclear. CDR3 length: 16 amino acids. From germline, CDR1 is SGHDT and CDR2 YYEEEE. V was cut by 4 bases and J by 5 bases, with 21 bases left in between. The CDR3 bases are TGTGCCAGCAGCAGTACCCTTAACGGGGTGTTATATGGCTACACCTTC. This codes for CASSSTLNGVLYGYTF.

The DNA of the CDR3 is TGTGCCAGCAGCTTAAGCGGAGATAGTAGCGCCGGGGAGCTGTTTTTT. This gives the protein CASSLSGDSSAGELFF. The V call is TRBV7-3, the J call TRBJ2-2; D perhaps matches TRBD2 (5 bases). Germline lookup yields CDR1 SGHTA and CDR2 FQGTGA. V was clipped by 1 base and J by 6 bases, with 15 bases between them. The CDR3 totals 16 residues. Based on the CDR3 plus reference TRBV7-3 and TRBJ2-2, the full variable domain is GAGVSQTPSNKVTEKGKYVELRCDPISGHTALYWYRQSLGQGPEFLIYFQGTGAADDSGLPNDRFFAVRPEGSVSTLKIQRTERGDSAVYLCASSLSGDSSAGELFFGEGSRLTVL.

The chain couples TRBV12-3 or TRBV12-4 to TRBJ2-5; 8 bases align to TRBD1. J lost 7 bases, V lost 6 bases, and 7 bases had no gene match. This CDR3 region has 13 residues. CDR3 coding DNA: TGTGCCAGCAGAGACAGGGGCGGCGGGACCCAGTACTTC. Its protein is CASRDRGGGTQYF.

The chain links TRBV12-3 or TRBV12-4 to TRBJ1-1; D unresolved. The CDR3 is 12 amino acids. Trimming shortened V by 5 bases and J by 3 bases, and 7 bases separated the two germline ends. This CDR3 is CASSPHDTEAFF. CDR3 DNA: TGTGCCAGCAGTCCTCACGACACTGAAGCTTTCTTT.

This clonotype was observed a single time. Here the CDR3 reads CASSHRKGEQFF. DNA for the CDR3: TGTGCCAGCAGCCACAGGAAAGGTGAGCAGTTCTTC. The J gene is TRBJ2-1, the V gene TRBV3-1, with no clear D. The CDR3 is 12 amino acids. The V end was cut by 3 bases, the J end by 9 bases, with 9 bases between. From germline, CDR1 is LGHDT and CDR2 YNNKEL (reference sequence).

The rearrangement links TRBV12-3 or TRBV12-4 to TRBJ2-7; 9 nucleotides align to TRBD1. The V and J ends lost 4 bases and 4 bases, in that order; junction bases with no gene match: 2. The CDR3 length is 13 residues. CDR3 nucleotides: TGTGCCAGCAGTTACAGGGGGCGTTACGAGCAGTACTTC. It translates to CASSYRGRYEQYF.

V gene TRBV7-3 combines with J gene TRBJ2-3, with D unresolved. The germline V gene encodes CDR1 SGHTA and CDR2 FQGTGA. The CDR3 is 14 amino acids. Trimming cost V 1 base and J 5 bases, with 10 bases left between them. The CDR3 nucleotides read TGTGCCAGCAGCTTAAGGGGTCCCCGAGATACGCAGTATTTT. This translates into CASSLRGPRDTQYF.

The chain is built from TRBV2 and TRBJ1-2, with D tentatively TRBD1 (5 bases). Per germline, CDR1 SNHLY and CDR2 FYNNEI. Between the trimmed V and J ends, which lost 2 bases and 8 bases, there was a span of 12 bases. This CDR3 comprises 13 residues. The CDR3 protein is CASSEQQGGGYTF. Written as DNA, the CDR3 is TGTGCCAGCAGTGAACAGCAGGGCGGAGGCTACACCTTC.

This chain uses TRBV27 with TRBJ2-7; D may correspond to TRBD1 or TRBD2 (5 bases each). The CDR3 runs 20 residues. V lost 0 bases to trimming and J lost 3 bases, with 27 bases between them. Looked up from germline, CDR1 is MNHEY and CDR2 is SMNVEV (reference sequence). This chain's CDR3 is CASSLSKPQTRGYLDYEQYF. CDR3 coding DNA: TGTGCCAGCAGTTTATCGAAACCTCAAACGAGGGGATACCTCGACTACGAGCAGTACTTC.